This T cell receptor beta chain emerged from a study of T cells in Graves' hyperthyroidism and ophthalmopathy. Amplification yielded TCR beta CDR3 regions, with RNA transcripts as the source. Using the HTBI primer set, a first-round RT-PCR was run on the TCR CDR3. TCRdb ran MiXCR on the multiplex PCR reads and lists one entry per CDR3 protein. There are fewer than 450,000 distinct CDR3 sequences in the sample; roughly 15% occur only once, and approximately 19% lies in the top ten. This CDR3 has 13 amino acids. The V end lost 2 bases, the J end lost 6 bases, and 10 bases lay between the germline ends. Germline V gene lookup returns CDR1 GTSNPN and CDR2 SVGIG (reference sequence). This clonotype was picked up many times.

The sample was blood. The V gene is TRBV30, the J gene TRBJ1-4; D is perhaps TRBD1 (5 bases). This TCR derives from a woman aged 55-70 years with Graves' ophthalmopathy. The CDR3 region is CAWSPGRDEKLFF. CDR3 coding DNA: TGTGCCTGGAGTCCAGGGAGGGATGAAAAACTGTTTTTT. Complete variable domain (other parts from reference TRBV30 and TRBJ1-4): SQTIHQWPATLVQPVGSPLSLECTVEGTSNPNLYWYRQAAGRGLQLLFYSVGIGQISSEVPQNLSASRPQDRQFILSSKKLLLSDSGFYLCAWSPGRDEKLFFGSGTQLSVL.